Each of the 32 T cell receptor beta chains below was sequenced from the same sample in a study of beta chain features in type 1 diabetes. TCRB transcripts that were expressed got sequenced, as all of the isolated RNA had been reverse transcribed. TCRdb's copy holds only in-frame clones and misses some; the assay was immunoSEQ multiplex PCR. This table has 200,000 to 250,000 clones, 25% to 30% appearing once. The sequenced sample consisted of central memory CD4+ T cells from blood. Source of these receptors: a young man in good health.

The genes are TRBV10-3 and TRBJ2-3; D perhaps matches TRBD2 (5 bases). Germline CDR1 reads ENHRY; CDR2 reads SYGVKD. Trimming cost V 6 bases and J 0 bases, with 10 bases left between them. CDR3 length equals 14 residues. This CDR3 is CAIRLAPSTDTQYF. CDR3 sequence (DNA): TGTGCCATCAGGCTAGCCCCTAGCACAGATACGCAGTATTTT.

On this clone: Other DNA sequences of this sample code for an identical CDR3. V is TRBV11-2 and J is TRBJ2-5; D not certain. The length of the CDR3 is 13 residues. With 2 bases removed from V and 4 bases from J, the gap between germline ends came to 8 bases. Germline V CDR1 and CDR2: SGHAT, FQNNGV. CDR3 DNA: TGTGCCAGCAGCTTAAGAAGGTCAGAGACCCAGTACTTC. Protein sequence: CASSLRRSETQYF.

This clone was counted a single time. CDR3 DNA sequence: TGCGCCAGCAGCCACGAACTGCTAGCGGGAGCAGATACGCAGTATTTT. Residues: CASSHELLAGADTQYF. The chain is built from TRBV4-3 and TRBJ2-3, with 10 bases that match TRBD2. V shed 3 bases, J shed 4 bases, and the junction held 7 bases outside the gene matches. Germline V CDR1 and CDR2: LGHNA, YSLEER. CDR3 length equals 16 residues.

On this clone itself: Other DNA sequences in this sample translate to the same CDR3. This chain connects TRBV4-2 to TRBJ2-5; 9 bases match TRBD1. Trimming at V came to 4 bases and at J to 5 bases, leaving 5 bases not matched to a gene. The germline gives CDR1 LGHNA, CDR2 YNFKEQ. The CDR3 is made up of 14 amino acids. CDR3 protein: CASSPGQGGETQYF. Here the CDR3 DNA reads TGTGCCAGCAGCCCGGGACAGGGAGGGGAGACCCAGTACTTC.

The J gene is TRBJ2-3, the V gene TRBV29-1; possibly TRBD1 for D (6 bases). Trimming removed 7 bases from V and 0 bases from J, with 14 bases in between. From germline, CDR1 is SQVTM and CDR2 ANQGSEA. The CDR3 length is 14 residues. CDR3: CSEGRTGSTDTQYF. CDR3 in DNA: TGCAGCGAGGGGCGCACAGGGAGCACAGATACGCAGTATTTT.

The rearrangement joins TRBV30 to TRBJ2-5, with 8 bases fitting TRBD1. The J call could be wrong; TRBJ2-7 is a better fit for the DNA end. There are 14 residues in the CDR3. The germline CDR1 and CDR2 sequences are GTSNPN and SVGIG (reference sequence). CDR3 in DNA: TGTGCCGGCAGGACGGGACAGGTTAACAACGAGCAGTACTTC. Translation: CAGRTGQVNNEQYF.

This clone turned up a few times. The gene calls are TRBV9 and TRBJ2-7, with D possibly matching TRBD2 (6 bases). The V end was cut by 2 bases, the J end by 4 bases, with 16 bases between. Germline V gene sequence: CDR1 SGDLS, CDR2 YYNGEE. The CDR3 consists of 15 residues. Here the CDR3 reads CASSVHLGEEYEQYF. The CDR3 bases are TGTGCCAGCAGCGTCCACTTGGGGGAGGAATACGAGCAGTACTTC.

The CDR3 nucleotides are TGCGCCAGCAGCTTGACAGGGGGCGAAGACTACGAGCAGTACTTC. This codes for CASSLTGGEDYEQYF. The rearrangement joins TRBV5-1 to TRBJ2-7; 9 nucleotides agree with TRBD1. The CDR3 has 15 residues. Per the germline V gene, CDR1 is SGHRS and CDR2 is YFSETQ. V lost 1 base to trimming and J lost 3 bases; unmatched junction nucleotides: 5.

DNA for the CDR3: TGTGCCAGCAGCTTGACTAGCTTGGATACGCAGTATTTT. This translates into CASSLTSLDTQYF. This sequence joins TRBV7-2 and TRBJ2-3; the match to TRBD2 covers 7 bases. Germline CDR1 reads SGHTA; CDR2 reads FQGNSA. Losses at the gene ends were 3 bases for V and 6 bases for J; bases not matched to a gene: 3. The CDR3 totals 13 residues.

This clone has more than one count but fewer than ten. This chain links TRBV29-1 with TRBJ1-1; 9 nucleotides match TRBD1. The CDR3 sequence is 12 residues long. The germline CDR1 and CDR2 sequences are SQVTM and ANQGSEA. V gave up 4 bases and J gave up 8 bases; unmatched junction bases: 5. CDR3: CSVAGQGIEAFF. Written as DNA, the CDR3 is TGCAGCGTTGCGGGACAGGGTATAGAAGCTTTCTTT.

This chain uses TRBV29-1 with TRBJ2-5; D is unresolved. CDR3 length: 11 residues. Trimming pared 4 bases from V and 5 bases from J, leaving 8 bases between. Germline CDR1 and CDR2: SQVTM and ANQGSEA. CDR3 nucleotides: TGCAGCGTTGCCTATGAGGAGACCCAGTACTTC. Encoded protein: CSVAYEETQYF. Based on the CDR3 plus reference TRBV29-1 and TRBJ2-5, the full variable domain is SAVISQKPSRDICQRGTSLTIQCQVDSQVTMMFWYRQQPGQSLTLIATANQGSEATYESGFVIDKFPISRPNLTFSTLTVSNMSPEDSSIYLCSVAYEETQYFGPGTRLLVL.

This clone was observed at least ten times. This chain joins TRBV5-4 and TRBJ2-3; 7 nucleotides align to TRBD2. The V and J ends lost 4 bases and 1 base, in that order; junction bases with no gene match: 3. This CDR3 spans 14 amino acids. Germline assignment: CDR1 SGHNT and CDR2 YYREEE (reference sequence). The CDR3 sequence is CASSRTSGTDTQYF. In nucleotides, the CDR3 is TGTGCCAGCAGCCGAACTAGCGGCACAGATACGCAGTATTTT.

This rearrangement joins TRBV4-2 to TRBJ2-3, with D possibly being TRBD1 (6 bases). Per the germline V gene, CDR1 is LGHNA and CDR2 is YNFKEQ. Trimming stripped 0 bases from V and 5 bases from J, with 9 bases between. The length of the CDR3 is 14 residues. Here the CDR3 DNA reads TGTGCCAGCAGCCAAGAAGGGGGAAAAGATACGCAGTATTTT. It encodes CASSQEGGKDTQYF.

The chain joins TRBV10-2 to TRBJ2-2, with 11 bases that match TRBD2. Trimming cost V 7 bases and J 5 bases; bases outside gene matches: 9. The CDR3 is 16 amino acids. CDR1 and CDR2 from the germline V gene are WSHSY and SAAADI. The DNA for the CDR3 is TGCGCCAGCACCCGGACTAGCGGGTCTCAGACCGGGGAGCTGTTTTTT. It is translated as CASTRTSGSQTGELFF.

The V gene is TRBV7-2, the J gene TRBJ2-5; possible D gene TRBD2, 5 bases. The V and J ends lost 4 bases and 2 bases respectively, with 11 bases between them. Germline V gene lookup returns CDR1 SGHTA and CDR2 FQGNSA. This CDR3 spans 14 amino acids. The CDR3 protein is CASSSGMIQETQYF. Written as DNA, the CDR3 is TGTGCCAGCAGCTCCGGGATGATACAAGAGACCCAGTACTTC.

This chain connects TRBV18 to TRBJ2-7; maybe TRBD2 (5 bases). Trimming removed 3 bases at V and 7 bases at J, with 10 bases between. The germline CDR1 and CDR2 sequences are KGHSH and LQKENI. The CDR3 spans 12 residues. CDR3: CASSPASGEQYF. In DNA, the CDR3 is TGTGCCAGCTCACCCGCTTCGGGGGAGCAGTACTTC.

This CDR3 is CASSAGPVAHEQYF. The CDR3 bases are TGTGCCAGCAGCGCGGGACCCGTGGCCCACGAGCAGTACTTC. The chain carries TRBV7-8 and TRBJ2-7; the D gene is possibly TRBD2 (6 bases). Per germline, CDR1 SGHVS and CDR2 FQNEAQ. This CDR3 spans 14 amino acids. Trimming removed 5 bases from V and 5 bases from J, with 16 bases in between. Full variable domain (missing parts from reference TRBV7-8 and TRBJ2-7): GAGVSQSPRYKVAKRGQDVALRCDPISGHVSLFWYQQALGQGPEFLTYFQNEAQLDKSGLPSDRFFAERPEGSVSTLKIQRTQQEDSAVYLCASSAGPVAHEQYFGPGTRLTVT.

This clone has just a few counts. The sample contains more than one DNA sequence encoding this CDR3. The gene calls are TRBV29-1 and TRBJ2-7; 7 bases match TRBD2. The V gene's germline CDR1 is SQVTM and CDR2 ANQGSEA. This CDR3 contains 13 residues. Germline trimming cut 4 bases from V and 2 bases from J; bases unmatched to any gene: 5. CDR3 coding DNA: TGCAGCGTTGTGTCCGGGGGGACCTACGAGCAGTACTTC. The encoded protein is CSVVSGGTYEQYF.

This clone was counted between two and nine times. The chain couples TRBV27 to TRBJ2-1; the match to TRBD2 covers 13 bases. V was pared by 5 bases and J by 10 bases, with 8 bases of the junction left unmatched. Germline-derived CDR1 and CDR2 are MNHEY and SMNVEV (reference sequence). This CDR3 has 15 residues. CDR3 bases: TGTGCCAGCAGTCCCCGACTAGCGGGGGGAGGCGAGCAGTTCTTC. Its translation is CASSPRLAGGGEQFF.

The rearrangement uses TRBV9 and TRBJ2-2; D may be TRBD2 (5 bases). Germline CDR1 is SGDLS and CDR2 is YYNGEE. This CDR3 spans 15 amino acids. Trimming cost V 4 bases and J 0 bases, with 10 bases left between them. The CDR3 bases are TGTGCCAGCAGCAGCGGCCGCGCGAACACCGGGGAGCTGTTTTTT. Its protein is CASSSGRANTGELFF.

This clone was seen only a few times. The chain has TRBV18 and TRBJ2-3; 8 nucleotides match TRBD2. Germline V gives CDR1 KGHSH, CDR2 LQKENI. Germline trimming cut 4 bases from V and 2 bases from J; bases unmatched to any gene: 8. The CDR3 is 16 residues long. The CDR3 sequence is CASSLAGGLITDTQYF. DNA for the CDR3: TGTGCCAGCTCACTCGCGGGGGGACTCATCACAGATACGCAGTATTTT.

This clone appeared a few times. J is TRBJ2-1 and V is TRBV5-4; TRBD2 might be the D (7 bases). The CDR3 runs 15 residues. V dropped 4 bases and J dropped 5 bases, with 16 bases sitting between them. Germline V lookup: CDR1 SGHNT, CDR2 YYREEE (reference sequence). CDR3 DNA: TGTGCCAGCAGCCGGGGGCGGGAGATCAACAATGAGCAGTTCTTC. It specifies CASSRGREINNEQFF.

This clone was counted between two and nine times. J is TRBJ2-3 and V is TRBV18; tentative D call: TRBD1 (5 bases). The CDR3 contains 13 residues. Trimming removed 8 bases at V and 6 bases at J, with 15 bases between. Germline V lookup: CDR1 KGHSH, CDR2 LQKENI. The DNA for the CDR3 is TGTGCCAGCCTTGACAGCCCAGCGGATACGCAGTATTTT. It translates to CASLDSPADTQYF.

This rearrangement joins TRBV18 to TRBJ2-5; D gene uncertain. Germline CDR1 reads KGHSH; CDR2 reads LQKENI. V was shortened by 2 bases and J by 0 bases, with 13 bases between the two germline ends. The CDR3 runs to 16 residues. CDR3 in amino acids: CASSPLRLGNQETQYF. The DNA of the CDR3 is TGTGCCAGCTCACCATTAAGGTTGGGGAACCAAGAGACCCAGTACTTC.

V gene TRBV30 combines with J gene TRBJ1-5; unclear D gene. The CDR3 consists of 13 residues. Trimming stripped 0 bases from V and 5 bases from J, with 8 bases between. Germline CDR1 GTSNPN, CDR2 SVGIG (reference sequence). CDR3 sequence (DNA): TGTGCCTGGAGTGTAGCTCAGGATCAGCCCCAGCATTTT. Protein product: CAWSVAQDQPQHF.

The chain uses TRBV13 and TRBJ2-6; 8 positions match TRBD1. Germline lookup yields CDR1 PRHDT and CDR2 FYEKMQ (reference sequence). This CDR3 region has 17 residues. V gave up 7 bases and J gave up 0 bases; unmatched junction bases: 8. CDR3 bases: TGTGCCAGCAAGGAAGGGACAGGTTTCTCTGGGGCCAACGTCCTGACTTTC. Residues: CASKEGTGFSGANVLTF.

The rearrangement joins TRBV5-6 to TRBJ2-6; D assignment may be TRBD1 or TRBD2 (5 bases each). In germline, CDR1 is SGHDT, CDR2 YYEEEE. CDR3 size: 15 residues. V was shortened by 4 bases and J by 0 bases, with 8 bases between the two germline ends. The CDR3 region is CASSRGVSGANVLTF. CDR3 nucleotide sequence: TGTGCCAGCAGCAGGGGAGTCTCTGGGGCCAACGTCCTGACTTTC. Drawing the rest from reference TRBV5-6 and TRBJ2-6, the complete variable domain is DAGVTQSPTHLIKTRGQQVTLRCSPKSGHDTVSWYQQALGQGPQFIFQYYEEEERQRGNFPDRFSGHQFPNYSSELNVNALLLGDSALYLCASSRGVSGANVLTFGAGSRLTVL.

This clone was observed at least ten times. Other DNA sequences from this sample encode an identical CDR3 as well. The chain couples TRBV28 to TRBJ2-7, with no clear D. Germline CDR1 is MDHEN and CDR2 is SYDVKM. The germline V and J ends were trimmed by 5 bases and 1 base, with 6 bases remaining between them. The CDR3 is made up of 12 amino acids. DNA for the CDR3: TGTGCCAGCAGTGAGCAGTCCTACGAGCAGTACTTC. Protein: CASSEQSYEQYF. The whole variable domain, remainder taken from reference TRBV28 and TRBJ2-7, is DVKVTQSSRYLVKRTGEKVFLECVQDMDHENMFWYRQDPGLGLRLIYFSYDVKMKEKGDIPEGYSVSREKKERFSLILESASTNQTSMYLCASSEQSYEQYFGPGTRLTVT.

CDR3 coding DNA: TGTGCCAGCAGCCGTGGAGAAGCCAAAAACATTCAGTACTTC. It specifies CASSRGEAKNIQYF. This chain joins TRBV7-2 and TRBJ2-4; D remains ambiguous. V dropped 5 bases and J dropped 0 bases, with 8 bases sitting between them. Germline V CDR1 and CDR2: SGHTA, FQGNSA. This CDR3 spans 14 amino acids.

This clone was detected a few times. This sample includes further DNA sequences coding for the same CDR3. The CDR3 DNA reads as TGTGCCAGCAGCCTTTTGACAGATACGCAGTATTTT. It encodes CASSLLTDTQYF. V gene TRBV7-2 combines with J gene TRBJ2-3, with D unresolved. This CDR3 region has 12 residues. Germline CDR1 reads SGHTA; CDR2 reads FQGNSA. Trimming pared 5 bases from V and 3 bases from J, leaving 6 bases between. Complete variable domain (other parts from reference TRBV7-2 and TRBJ2-3): GAGVSQSPSNKVTEKGKDVELRCDPISGHTALYWYRQSLGQGLEFLIYFQGNSAPDKSGLPSDRFSAERTGGSVSTLTIQRTQQEDSAVYLCASSLLTDTQYFGPGTRLTVL.

This clone is a singleton in its sample. This chain joins TRBV29-1 and TRBJ2-3; D remains unclear. CDR1 is SQVTM, CDR2 ANQGSEA, per germline. This CDR3 region has 12 residues. The CDR3 here is CSANSGTDTQYF. The CDR3, as DNA: TGCAGTGCAAACAGCGGCACAGATACGCAGTATTTT.

The chain has TRBV7-2 and TRBJ2-1; 7 positions match TRBD1. Germline CDR1 SGHTA, CDR2 FQGNSA. The CDR3 sequence is 15 residues long. V was pared by 3 bases and J by 6 bases, with 8 bases of the junction left unmatched. DNA of the CDR3: TGTGCCAGCAGCTTCGAGGACAGGTTATTCAATGAGCAGTTCTTC. Its translation: CASSFEDRLFNEQFF. Based on the CDR3 plus reference TRBV7-2 and TRBJ2-1, the full variable domain is GAGVSQSPSNKVTEKGKDVELRCDPISGHTALYWYRQSLGQGLEFLIYFQGNSAPDKSGLPSDRFSAERTGGSVSTLTIQRTQQEDSAVYLCASSFEDRLFNEQFFGPGTRLTVL.